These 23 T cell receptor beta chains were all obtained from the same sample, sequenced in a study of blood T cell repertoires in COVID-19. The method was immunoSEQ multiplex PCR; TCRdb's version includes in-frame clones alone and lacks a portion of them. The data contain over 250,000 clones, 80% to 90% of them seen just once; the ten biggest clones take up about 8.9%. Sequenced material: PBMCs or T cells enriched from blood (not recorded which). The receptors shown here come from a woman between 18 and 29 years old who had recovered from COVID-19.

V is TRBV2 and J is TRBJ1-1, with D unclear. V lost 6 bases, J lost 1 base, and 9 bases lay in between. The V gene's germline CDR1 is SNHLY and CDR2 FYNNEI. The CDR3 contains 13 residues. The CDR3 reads CASRREANTEAFF. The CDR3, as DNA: TGTGCCAGCAGGAGGGAAGCGAACACTGAAGCTTTCTTT.

CDR3 region: CASSQAGDFSSYEQYF. The CDR3 DNA is TGTGCCAGCAGCCAAGCCGGGGATTTTAGCTCCTACGAGCAGTACTTC. This rearrangement joins TRBV3-1 (or the pseudogene TRBV3-2) to TRBJ2-7; maybe TRBD2 (5 bases). CDR1 and CDR2 (germline): LGHDT, YNNKEL (reference sequence). Between the trimmed V and J ends, which lost 1 base and 0 bases, there was a span of 13 bases. The CDR3 consists of 16 residues.

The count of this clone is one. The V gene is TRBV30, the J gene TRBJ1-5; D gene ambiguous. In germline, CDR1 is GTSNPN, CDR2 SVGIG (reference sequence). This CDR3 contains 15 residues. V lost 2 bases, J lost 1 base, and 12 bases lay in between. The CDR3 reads CAWSPWELSNQPQHF. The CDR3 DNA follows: TGTGCCTGGAGTCCGTGGGAGTTGAGCAATCAGCCCCAGCATTTT.

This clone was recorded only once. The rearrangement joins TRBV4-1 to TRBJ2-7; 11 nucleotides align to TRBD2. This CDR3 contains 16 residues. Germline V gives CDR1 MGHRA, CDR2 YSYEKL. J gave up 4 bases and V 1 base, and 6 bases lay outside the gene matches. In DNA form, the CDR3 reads TGCGCCAGCAGCCAAGTTATAGGGACTAGCGGATACGAGCAGTACTTC. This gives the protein CASSQVIGTSGYEQYF.

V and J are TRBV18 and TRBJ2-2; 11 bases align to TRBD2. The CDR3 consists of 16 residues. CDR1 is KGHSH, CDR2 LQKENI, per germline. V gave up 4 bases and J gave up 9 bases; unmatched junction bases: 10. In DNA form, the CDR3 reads TGTGCCAGCTCACTTCTAGCGGGAGGAGGAAGCAGGGAGCTGTTTTTT. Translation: CASSLLAGGGSRELFF.

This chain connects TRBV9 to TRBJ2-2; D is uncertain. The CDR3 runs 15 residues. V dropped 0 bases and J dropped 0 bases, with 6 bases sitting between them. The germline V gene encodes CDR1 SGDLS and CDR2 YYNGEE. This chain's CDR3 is CASSVVGANTGELFF. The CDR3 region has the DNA TGTGCCAGCAGCGTAGTAGGAGCGAACACCGGGGAGCTGTTTTTT.

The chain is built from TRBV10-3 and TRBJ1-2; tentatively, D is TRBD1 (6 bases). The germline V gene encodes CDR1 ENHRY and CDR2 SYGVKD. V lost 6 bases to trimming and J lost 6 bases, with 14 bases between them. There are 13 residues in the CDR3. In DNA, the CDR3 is TGTGCCATCAGGGACAGAAGTTCCGATGGCTACACCTTC. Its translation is CAIRDRSSDGYTF.

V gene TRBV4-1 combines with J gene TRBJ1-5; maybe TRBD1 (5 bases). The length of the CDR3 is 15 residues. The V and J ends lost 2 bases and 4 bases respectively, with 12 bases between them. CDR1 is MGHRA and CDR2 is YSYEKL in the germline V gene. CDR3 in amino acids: CASSQYGGSNQPQHF. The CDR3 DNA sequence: TGCGCCAGCAGCCAATATGGGGGGTCGAATCAGCCCCAGCATTTT.

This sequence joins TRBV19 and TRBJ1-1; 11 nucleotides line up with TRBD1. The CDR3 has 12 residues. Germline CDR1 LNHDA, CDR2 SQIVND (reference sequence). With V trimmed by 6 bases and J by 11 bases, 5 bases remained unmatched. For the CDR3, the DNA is TGTGCCAGTAGGTGGACAGGGGGCTTGGCTTTCTTT. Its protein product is CASRWTGGLAFF.

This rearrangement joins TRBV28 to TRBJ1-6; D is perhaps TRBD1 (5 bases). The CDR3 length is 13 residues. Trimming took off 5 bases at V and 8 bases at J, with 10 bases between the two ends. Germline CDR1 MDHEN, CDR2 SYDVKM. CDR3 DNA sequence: TGTGCCAGCAGTGACCCCAGGGATTCACCCCTCCACTTT. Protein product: CASSDPRDSPLHF.

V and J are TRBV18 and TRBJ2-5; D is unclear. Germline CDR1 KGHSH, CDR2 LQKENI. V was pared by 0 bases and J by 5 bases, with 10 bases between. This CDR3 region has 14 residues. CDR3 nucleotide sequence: TGTGCCAGCTCACCACCTACGATCGGGGAGACCCAGTACTTC. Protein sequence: CASSPPTIGETQYF.

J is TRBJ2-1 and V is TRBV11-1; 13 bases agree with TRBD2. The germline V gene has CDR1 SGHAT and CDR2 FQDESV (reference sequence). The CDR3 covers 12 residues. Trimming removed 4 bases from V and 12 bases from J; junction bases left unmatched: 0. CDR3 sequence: CASSWTSGRQFF. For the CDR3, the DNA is TGTGCCAGCAGCTGGACTAGCGGGAGGCAGTTCTTC.

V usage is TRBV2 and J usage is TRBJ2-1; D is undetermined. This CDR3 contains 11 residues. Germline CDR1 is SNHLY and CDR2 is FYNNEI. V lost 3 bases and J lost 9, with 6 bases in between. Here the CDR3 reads CASSDPSEQFF. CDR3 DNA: TGTGCCAGCAGTGATCCCAGTGAGCAGTTCTTC. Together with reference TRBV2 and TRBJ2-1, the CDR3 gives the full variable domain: EPEVTQTPSHQVTQMGQEVILRCVPISNHLYFYWYRQILGQKVEFLVSFYNNEISEKSEIFDDQFSVERPDGSNFTLKIRSTKLEDSAMYFCASSDPSEQFFGPGTRLTVL.

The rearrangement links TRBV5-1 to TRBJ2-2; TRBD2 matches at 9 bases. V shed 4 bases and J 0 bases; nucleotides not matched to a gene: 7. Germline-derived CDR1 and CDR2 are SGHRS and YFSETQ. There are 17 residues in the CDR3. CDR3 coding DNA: TGCGCCAGCAGCCCGTTCGGCGGGAGGGCGAACACCGGGGAGCTGTTTTTT. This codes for CASSPFGGRANTGELFF.

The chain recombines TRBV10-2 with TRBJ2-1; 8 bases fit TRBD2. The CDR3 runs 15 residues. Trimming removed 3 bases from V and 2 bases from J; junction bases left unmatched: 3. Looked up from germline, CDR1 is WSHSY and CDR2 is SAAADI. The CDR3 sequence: CASSDRGGPYNEQFF. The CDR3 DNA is TGCGCCAGCAGTGACCGCGGGGGGCCCTACAATGAGCAGTTCTTC.

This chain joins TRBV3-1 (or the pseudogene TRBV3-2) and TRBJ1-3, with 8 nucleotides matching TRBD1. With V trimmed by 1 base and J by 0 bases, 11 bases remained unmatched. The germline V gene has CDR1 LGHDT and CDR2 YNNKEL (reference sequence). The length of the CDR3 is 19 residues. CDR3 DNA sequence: TGTGCCAGCAGCCAAGCCCGCCGGGACAGGAGGGACTCTGGAAACACCATATATTTT. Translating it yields CASSQARRDRRDSGNTIYF.

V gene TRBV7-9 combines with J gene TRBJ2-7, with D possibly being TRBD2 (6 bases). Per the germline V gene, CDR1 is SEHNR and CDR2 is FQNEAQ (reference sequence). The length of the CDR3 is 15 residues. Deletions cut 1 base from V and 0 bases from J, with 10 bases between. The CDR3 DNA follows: TGTGCCAGCAGCTTAGGGCAGGGACTCTCCTACGAGCAGTACTTC. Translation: CASSLGQGLSYEQYF.

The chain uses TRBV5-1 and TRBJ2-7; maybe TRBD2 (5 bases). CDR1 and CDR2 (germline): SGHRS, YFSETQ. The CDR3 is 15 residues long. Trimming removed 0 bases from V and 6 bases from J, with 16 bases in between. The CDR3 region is CASSLGSGLFGEQYF. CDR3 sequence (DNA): TGCGCCAGCAGCTTGGGATCGGGGTTATTTGGCGAGCAGTACTTC.

The DNA of the CDR3 is TGTGCCATCAGTGACCCGGGAGACGCAGCTAACTATGGCTACACCTTC. Amino acid sequence: CAISDPGDAANYGYTF. The chain couples TRBV10-3 to TRBJ1-2; the D is unclear. This CDR3 spans 16 amino acids. The V and J ends lost 3 bases and 0 bases respectively, with 14 bases between them. Germline loops: CDR1 ENHRY, CDR2 SYGVKD.

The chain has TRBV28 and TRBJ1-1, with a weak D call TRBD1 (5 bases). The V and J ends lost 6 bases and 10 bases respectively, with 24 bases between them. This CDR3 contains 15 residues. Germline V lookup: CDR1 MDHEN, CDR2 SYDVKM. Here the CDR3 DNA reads TGTGCCAGCAGAACAATCGGCAGGGCACCACAAGTAGCTTTCTTT. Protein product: CASRTIGRAPQVAFF.

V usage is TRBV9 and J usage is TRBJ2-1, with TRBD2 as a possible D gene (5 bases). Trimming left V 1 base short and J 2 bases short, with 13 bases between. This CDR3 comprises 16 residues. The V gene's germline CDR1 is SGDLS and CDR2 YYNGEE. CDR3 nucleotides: TGTGCCAGCAGCGTATCGGGCCAAGCGGCCTACAATGAGCAGTTCTTC. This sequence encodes CASSVSGQAAYNEQFF.

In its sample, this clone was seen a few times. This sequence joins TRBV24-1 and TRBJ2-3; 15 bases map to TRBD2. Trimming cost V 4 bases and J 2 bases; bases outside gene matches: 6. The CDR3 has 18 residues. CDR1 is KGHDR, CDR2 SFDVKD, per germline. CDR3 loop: CATSEGLAGGDYTDTQYF. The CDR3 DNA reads TGTGCCACCAGTGAGGGACTAGCGGGGGGCGACTACACAGATACGCAGTATTTT.

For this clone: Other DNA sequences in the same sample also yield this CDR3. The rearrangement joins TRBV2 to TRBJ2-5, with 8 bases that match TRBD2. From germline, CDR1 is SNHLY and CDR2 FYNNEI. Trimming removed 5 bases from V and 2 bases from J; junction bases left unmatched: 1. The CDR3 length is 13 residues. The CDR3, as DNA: TGTGCCAGCAGTAGCGGGGGTCAAGAGACCCAGTACTTC. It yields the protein CASSSGGQETQYF.